What follows are 12 T cell receptor beta chains derived from one specimen sequenced in a study of blood T cell repertoires in COVID-19. Produced via immunoSEQ multiplex PCR; TCRdb's table is partial and in-frame only. The table records 150,000 or so clones, around four fifths of them present only once. Sequenced material: PBMCs or T cells enriched from blood (not recorded which). The receptors were gathered from a woman aged 55-75 years who had recovered from COVID-19.

The chain links TRBV11-3 to TRBJ2-1; possibly TRBD1 for D (6 bases). Germline V lookup: CDR1 SGHNT, CDR2 YENEEA. V lost 1 base and J 5 bases, leaving 12 bases between the germline ends. The CDR3 runs to 15 residues. CDR3 DNA sequence: TGTGCCAGCAGCTTAGGAACAGGGTTCGACAATGAGCAGTTCTTC. Its translation is CASSLGTGFDNEQFF.

A single count supports this clone. The gene calls are TRBV9 and TRBJ1-2; D gene unclear. The CDR3 length is 13 residues. Per the germline V gene, CDR1 is SGDLS and CDR2 is YYNGEE. The germline V and J ends were trimmed by 2 bases and 1 base, with 6 bases remaining between them. Written as DNA, the CDR3 is TGTGCCAGCAGCGTCCGGGGTAACTATGGCTACACCTTC. Its translation: CASSVRGNYGYTF. Filled out from reference TRBV9 and TRBJ1-2, the complete variable domain reads DSGVTQTPKHLITATGQRVTLRCSPRSGDLSVYWYQQSLDQGLQFLIQYYNGEERAKGNILERFSAQQFPDLHSELNLSSLELGDSALYFCASSVRGNYGYTFGSGTRLTVV.

V and J are TRBV7-2 and TRBJ2-7; 7 positions match TRBD2. This CDR3 is 13 amino acids long. V dropped 4 bases and J dropped 6; count of bases not matched to a gene: 6. CDR1 and CDR2 from the germline V gene are SGHTA and FQGNSA. The CDR3 nucleotides read TGTGCCAGCAGCTCCAGCGGGGTCGGCGAGCAGTACTTC. Its protein product is CASSSSGVGEQYF.

This sequence joins TRBV7-9 and TRBJ1-6; D perhaps matches TRBD1 (5 bases). Germline lookup yields CDR1 SEHNR and CDR2 FQNEAQ (reference sequence). The CDR3 is 13 amino acids. V lost 7 bases and J 6 bases, leaving 10 bases between the germline ends. CDR3 coding DNA: TGTGCCAGCACCCAGGGTCTTAATTCACCCCTCCACTTT. It is translated as CASTQGLNSPLHF.

The chain joins TRBV18 to TRBJ2-6; possibly TRBD2 for D (7 bases). V lost 3 bases and J 0 bases, leaving 9 bases between the germline ends. Germline V lookup: CDR1 KGHSH, CDR2 LQKENI. The CDR3 runs 16 residues. As DNA, the CDR3 is TGTGCCAGCTCACCGCGGGGGCACTCTGGGGCCAACGTCCTGACTTTC. This encodes CASSPRGHSGANVLTF.

The CDR3 reads CASSLSGGGTEAFF. The CDR3, as DNA: TGTGCCAGCAGCTTATCAGGGGGCGGGACTGAAGCTTTCTTT. The rearrangement links TRBV7-3 to TRBJ1-1; 8 bases agree with TRBD1. This CDR3 is built from 14 residues. CDR1 and CDR2 (germline): SGHTA, FQGTGA. Losses at the gene ends were 2 bases for V and 5 bases for J; bases not matched to a gene: 4.

The gene calls are TRBV28 and TRBJ2-3, with 11 bases matching TRBD2. This CDR3 is built from 14 residues. Germline CDR1 is MDHEN and CDR2 is SYDVKM. V lost 4 bases, J lost 8 bases, and 5 bases stayed unmatched. In DNA, the CDR3 is TGTGCCAGCAGTTATGGGCTAGCGGGAGGTACGCAGTATTTT. It encodes CASSYGLAGGTQYF.

Only a few counts were recorded for this clone. The chain combines TRBV7-9 with TRBJ2-1, with 10 bases lining up with TRBD1. With 3 bases clipped from V and 6 bases from J, the junction kept 8 bases outside the gene matches. The CDR3 has 16 residues. CDR1 is SEHNR and CDR2 is FQNEAQ in the germline V gene (reference sequence). Here the CDR3 reads CASSLTPGQGSNEQFF. The CDR3 DNA sequence: TGTGCCAGCAGCTTGACACCGGGACAGGGGAGCAATGAGCAGTTCTTC.

This rearrangement joins TRBV30 to TRBJ2-5; 10 positions agree with TRBD2. The J segment lost 2 bases and the V segment lost 5 bases, leaving 5 bases of the junction unmatched. The length of the CDR3 is 14 residues. Germline CDR1 is GTSNPN and CDR2 is SVGIG (reference sequence). CDR3 region: CAWQTSGYQETQYF. The CDR3 region has the DNA TGTGCCTGGCAGACTAGCGGGTATCAAGAGACCCAGTACTTC.

CDR3 nucleotides: TGTGCCAGCAGGTTTAAGCGGGACTCCTACGAGCAGTACTTC. Translation gives CASRFKRDSYEQYF. The gene calls are TRBV2 and TRBJ2-7, with 7 positions matching TRBD2. Germline V gene data show CDR1 as SNHLY and CDR2 as FYNNEI. The CDR3 is 14 residues long. The V gene end was trimmed by 6 bases and the J gene end by 0 bases; junction bases not matched to a gene: 5.

The V call is TRBV7-2, the J call TRBJ2-2; 9 nucleotides match TRBD2. CDR3 length: 16 residues. The germline V gene encodes CDR1 SGHTA and CDR2 FQGNSA. Losses at the gene ends were 5 bases for V and 7 bases for J; bases not matched to a gene: 11. The CDR3 nucleotides read TGTGCCAGCAGCCCCCTGGCGGGGGGGCCCCACGGGGAGCTGTTTTTT. Protein product: CASSPLAGGPHGELFF.

The gene calls are TRBV5-1 and TRBJ2-5, with 7 bases lining up with TRBD1. The CDR3 covers 13 residues. Germline trimming cut 3 bases from V and 5 bases from J; bases unmatched to any gene: 4. CDR1 is SGHRS and CDR2 is YFSETQ in the germline V gene. The CDR3 region has the DNA TGCGCCAGCAGCTACAGGGGAAAGGAGACCCAGTACTTC. Translated: CASSYRGKETQYF.